The 30 T cell receptor beta chains below were found in one sample sequenced in a study of blood T cells in healthy people across ages. The authors ran a second PCR of about 7 to 12 cycles using a sample-barcoded 5' primer and a J-beta primer mix. MiXCR, applied by TCRdb to the 5' RACE reads, yields one record per CDR3 protein. Of about 1.4 million distinct CDR3 sequences detected, 59% appear once; the ten largest clones hold over 6.5%. The specimen was blood. Every receptor here comes from a man between 18 and 29 years old in good health.

The rearrangement uses TRBV29-1 and TRBJ2-7; tentative D call: TRBD2 (5 bases). CDR3 length equals 13 residues. Germline V gene sequence: CDR1 SQVTM, CDR2 ANQGSEA. The V end was cut by 7 bases, the J end by 0 bases, with 13 bases between. CDR3 nucleotide sequence: TGCAGCGCACAAAAAACTAGCTCCTACGAGCAGTACTTC. Its protein is CSAQKTSSYEQYF.

The gene calls are TRBV7-2 and TRBJ2-5; D unresolved. Germline assignment: CDR1 SGHTA and CDR2 FQGNSA. The CDR3 is 17 amino acids. The V gene lost 1 base and the J gene lost 5 bases, with 20 bases spanning the gap. CDR3 residues: CASSLEAGNRRRETQYF. The CDR3 nucleotides read TGTGCCAGCAGCTTAGAGGCTGGGAATAGGAGACGCGAGACCCAGTACTTC.

This clonotype was seen a handful of times. The V and J genes are TRBV3-1 and TRBJ2-1; D gene uncertain. The CDR3 is 13 residues long. With 4 bases removed from V and 7 bases from J, the gap between germline ends came to 11 bases. CDR1 and CDR2 from the germline V gene are LGHDT and YNNKEL (reference sequence). The CDR3 DNA reads TGTGCCAGCAGCCTCCGGATGGGTAATGAGCAGTTCTTC. It specifies CASSLRMGNEQFF.

V and J are TRBV10-3 and TRBJ2-7; D call uncertain. Germline CDR1 and CDR2: ENHRY and SYGVKD. Trimming stripped 4 bases from V and 4 bases from J, with 8 bases between. The CDR3 covers 12 residues. The CDR3 region has the DNA TGTGCCATCAGTGTTTTTGGTTACGAGCAGTACTTC. It encodes CAISVFGYEQYF.

The rearrangement uses TRBV20-1 and TRBJ2-1, with TRBD2 matching 9 bases. This CDR3 comprises 16 residues. CDR1 is DFQATT and CDR2 is SNEGSKA in the germline V gene (reference sequence). Trimming cost V 0 bases and J 5 bases; bases outside gene matches: 8. The CDR3 here is CSARDIAGVVHNEQFF. The CDR3 DNA follows: TGCAGTGCTAGAGACATAGCGGGAGTTGTTCACAATGAGCAGTTCTTC.

This sequence joins TRBV6-5 and TRBJ2-1, with 7 bases matching TRBD2. Germline V gene data show CDR1 as MNHEY and CDR2 as SVGAGI. Unmatched junction bases numbered 8, after V lost 7 bases and J lost 2 bases. The CDR3 extends over 15 amino acids. CDR3 residues: CASNAGVSPYNEQFF. CDR3 nucleotide sequence: TGTGCCAGCAACGCGGGAGTCAGTCCCTACAATGAGCAGTTCTTC.

This sequence joins TRBV7-6 and TRBJ2-4; TRBD2 matches at 14 bases. The J call may be incorrect, as the DNA end agrees better with TRBJ2-7. The CDR3 consists of 17 residues. The germline V gene has CDR1 SGHVS and CDR2 FNYEAQ. The CDR3 here is CASSRGLAGGEPYEQYF. Written as DNA, the CDR3 is TGTGCCAGCAGCAGAGGACTAGCGGGAGGAGAACCCTACGAGCAGTACTTC.

This clonotype was found a few times. The chain employs TRBV12-3 or TRBV12-4 and TRBJ2-5; TRBD1 matches 9 bases. The CDR3 spans 15 residues. The ends lost 6 bases at V and 2 bases at J; junction bases unmatched: 7. The CDR3 spells CASSRRDREQETQYF. CDR3 bases: TGTGCCAGCAGCCGCCGGGACAGGGAGCAAGAGACCCAGTACTTC.

The chain couples TRBV29-1 to TRBJ2-1, with TRBD2 identical over 9 bases. The end of the DNA is better explained by TRBJ2-7, so the J call may be wrong. The V gene's germline CDR1 is SQVTM and CDR2 ANQGSEA. This CDR3 region has 14 residues. CDR3 bases: TGCAGCGTTGAGCCTAGCGGGGCCTACAATGAGCAGTACTTC. Its translation is CSVEPSGAYNEQYF.

This clonotype has just one count. The chain employs TRBV21-1 and TRBJ2-3; TRBD1 is taken as the D call from the table, unchecked against the DNA. TRBV21-1 is deemed a pseudogene. There are 12 residues in the CDR3. CDR3 protein: CASSEPPRTQYF. The CDR3 DNA sequence: TGTGCCAGCAGCGAACCCCCGCGTACGCAGTATTTT.

This clonotype came up many times. This sequence joins TRBV20-1 and TRBJ2-4; D is undetermined. With 5 bases removed from V and 1 base from J, the gap between germline ends came to 9 bases. The V gene's germline CDR1 is DFQATT and CDR2 SNEGSKA (reference sequence). CDR3 size: 13 residues. CDR3 nucleotide sequence: TGCAGTGCTTTTGACTCCGCCAAAAACATTCAGTACTTC. Protein sequence: CSAFDSAKNIQYF.

This chain links TRBV11-2 with TRBJ2-3, with D possibly matching TRBD2 (5 bases). Trimming removed 1 base from V and 14 bases from J, with 22 bases in between. From germline, CDR1 is SGHAT and CDR2 FQNNGV. The CDR3 contains 15 residues. CDR3 sequence: CASSLGLREPRYAYF. Here the CDR3 DNA reads TGTGCCAGCAGCTTAGGCTTGAGGGAGCCCCGATACGCGTATTTT.

This clonotype came up once. The chain combines TRBV7-9 with TRBJ2-3; no reliable D call. The CDR3 covers 15 residues. V lost 3 bases, J lost 0 bases, and 10 bases lay in between. The V gene's germline CDR1 is SEHNR and CDR2 FQNEAQ (reference sequence). CDR3 region: CASSFPTASTDTQYF. CDR3 nucleotide sequence: TGTGCCAGCAGCTTCCCTACAGCTAGCACAGATACGCAGTATTTT. The full variable domain, completed using reference TRBV7-9 and TRBJ2-3, is DTGVSQNPRHKITKRGQNVTFRCDPISEHNRLYWYRQTLGQGPEFLTYFQNEAQLEKSRLLSDRFSAERPKGSFSTLEIQRTEQGDSAMYLCASSFPTASTDTQYFGPGTRLTVL.

Only a few counts were recorded for this clonotype. The rearrangement joins TRBV6-6 to TRBJ2-7; 7 bases map to TRBD1. With V trimmed by 0 bases and J by 1 base, 6 bases remained unmatched. In germline, CDR1 is MNHNY, CDR2 SVGAGI (reference sequence). The CDR3 contains 16 residues. This CDR3 is CASSYSTGTASYEQYF. CDR3 sequence (DNA): TGTGCCAGCAGTTACTCGACCGGGACAGCTTCCTACGAGCAGTACTTC.

The chain recombines TRBV27 with TRBJ2-2; 13 nucleotides line up with TRBD2. Unmatched junction bases numbered 8, after V lost 8 bases and J lost 5 bases. The CDR3 consists of 16 residues. Germline assignment: CDR1 MNHEY and CDR2 SMNVEV (reference sequence). The CDR3 DNA follows: TGTGCCAGCCCACTAGCGGGGGGGTTCAGTACCGGGGAGCTGTTTTTT. It yields the protein CASPLAGGFSTGELFF.

The chain couples TRBV7-9 to TRBJ1-1; D not certain. Trimming pared 1 base from V and 3 bases from J, leaving 9 bases between. This CDR3 region has 14 residues. Germline V gene sequence: CDR1 SEHNR, CDR2 FQNEAQ (reference sequence). The chain's CDR3 is CASSLDPRDTEAFF. Here the CDR3 DNA reads TGTGCCAGCAGCTTAGATCCGAGGGACACTGAAGCTTTCTTT.

This clonotype was detected only a few times. The chain links TRBV5-1 to TRBJ2-7; tentatively, D is TRBD1 (7 bases). This CDR3 is 15 amino acids long. Germline V gives CDR1 SGHRS, CDR2 YFSETQ. The ends were cut back, 4 bases at V and 4 bases at J, with 18 bases in the middle. The DNA for the CDR3 is TGCGCCAGCAGCGGAAACAGGGGAGGTTTTTACGAGCAGTACTTC. The encoded protein is CASSGNRGGFYEQYF.

The CDR3 DNA sequence: TGCGCCAGCAGCCAAGACCCCGGGCGTAGACGGTACGAGCAGTACTTC. As protein: CASSQDPGRRRYEQYF. The chain is built from TRBV4-1 and TRBJ2-7; no firm D call. V was shortened by 0 bases and J by 4 bases, with 16 bases between the two germline ends. Germline V lookup: CDR1 MGHRA, CDR2 YSYEKL. The CDR3 runs to 16 residues.

The V gene is TRBV11-2, the J gene TRBJ1-2; 7 nucleotides agree with TRBD1. The CDR3 totals 16 residues. V lost 5 bases to trimming and J lost 1 base; unmatched junction nucleotides: 10. Germline CDR1 and CDR2: SGHAT and FQNNGV. The CDR3 coding sequence is TGTGCCAGCAGCCACATTCGGGGACAGCTTAACTATGGCTACACCTTC. Amino acid sequence: CASSHIRGQLNYGYTF.

The chain combines TRBV4-1 with TRBJ2-1, with 9 bases aligning to TRBD2. Germline V CDR1 and CDR2: MGHRA, YSYEKL. The CDR3 has 15 residues. V was pared by 4 bases and J by 4 bases, with 5 bases of the junction left unmatched. The CDR3 nucleotides are TGCGCCAGCAGCCCTCGGACTAGCGCTTACAATGAGCAGTTCTTC. Its translation is CASSPRTSAYNEQFF.

This clonotype was detected a few times. The chain couples TRBV7-9 to TRBJ2-3, with TRBD2 matching over 10 bases. From germline, CDR1 is SEHNR and CDR2 FQNEAQ (reference sequence). The junction had 6 bases not matched to a gene; V was cut back by 2 bases and J by 4 bases. The CDR3 is made up of 16 amino acids. This CDR3 is CASSLPIAGGSDTQYF. The CDR3 DNA reads as TGTGCCAGCAGCTTACCAATAGCGGGGGGATCAGATACGCAGTATTTT.

The CDR3 loop reads CASIIAGDGANVLTF. In DNA, the CDR3 is TGTGCCAGTATAATTGCAGGGGATGGGGCCAACGTCCTGACTTTC. The V call is TRBV19, the J call TRBJ2-6, with D perhaps matching TRBD1 (6 bases). Trimming took 7 bases from V and 3 from J, leaving 13 bases between them. The germline gives CDR1 LNHDA, CDR2 SQIVND (reference sequence). The CDR3 is made up of 15 amino acids.

There are a few counts of this clonotype. The chain has TRBV29-1 and TRBJ2-6, with D perhaps TRBD1 (6 bases). Germline loops: CDR1 SQVTM, CDR2 ANQGSEA. This CDR3 has 19 residues. The V end was cut by 0 bases, the J end by 4 bases, with 22 bases between. CDR3 sequence reads: CSVEDFRISGVGGANVLTF. CDR3 DNA: TGCAGCGTTGAAGATTTCCGCATATCAGGGGTAGGAGGGGCCAACGTCCTGACTTTC. The variable domain in full, completed from reference TRBV29-1 and TRBJ2-6, reads SAVISQKPSRDICQRGTSLTIQCQVDSQVTMMFWYRQQPGQSLTLIATANQGSEATYESGFVIDKFPISRPNLTFSTLTVSNMSPEDSSIYLCSVEDFRISGVGGANVLTFGAGSRLTVL.

This rearrangement joins TRBV15 to TRBJ1-6, with D tentatively TRBD1 (5 bases). Germline V gene data show CDR1 as LNHNV and CDR2 as YYDKDF (reference sequence). This CDR3 has 15 amino acids. Trimming cost V 3 bases and J 7 bases, with 13 bases left between them. For the CDR3, the DNA is TGTGCCACCAGCAGGACGAGGACAAGGAATTCACCCCTCCACTTT. As protein: CATSRTRTRNSPLHF.

Comment on this clonotype: A read error may explain this, as a much larger clone is one base away. This chain links TRBV7-2 with TRBJ1-2; D unresolved. Germline lookup yields CDR1 SGHTA and CDR2 FQGNSA. This CDR3 region has 12 residues. CDR3 sequence: CAGSLGFYGYTF. The CDR3 coding sequence is TGTGCCGGCAGCTTAGGGTTCTATGGCTACACCTTC.

The CDR3 bases are TGCAGTGCTCCAGCCCAGGGTGATTTTGTTGGCTACACCTTC. Translated, it gives CSAPAQGDFVGYTF. This chain links TRBV20-1 with TRBJ1-2; tentative D call: TRBD1 (5 bases). Trimming shortened V by 5 bases and J by 7 bases, and 20 bases separated the two germline ends. The CDR3 is 14 amino acids. Germline V gene data show CDR1 as DFQATT and CDR2 as SNEGSKA (reference sequence).

The chain has TRBV20-1 and TRBJ2-7; 10 nucleotides match TRBD1. The DNA matches TRBJ2-5 better at its end, which makes the J call doubtful. The length of the CDR3 is 14 residues. CDR1 DFQATT and CDR2 SNEGSKA come from the germline V gene (reference sequence). CDR3 sequence reads: CSARIGTGEETQYF. The DNA of the CDR3 is TGCAGTGCTAGAATTGGGACAGGGGAAGAGACCCAGTACTTC.

The chain joins TRBV12-3 or TRBV12-4 to TRBJ1-1; D unclear. Trimming shortened V by 5 bases and J by 7 bases, and 11 bases separated the two germline ends. This CDR3 is built from 12 residues. CDR3 nucleotide sequence: TGTGCCAGCAGTCCTATCACACTTGAAGCTTTCTTT. Protein product: CASSPITLEAFF.

This clonotype showed up many times. This rearrangement joins TRBV11-2 to TRBJ2-5; 12 positions agree with TRBD2. CDR3 length: 20 amino acids. Germline V gene sequence: CDR1 SGHAT, CDR2 FQNNGV. J lost 2 bases, V lost 2 bases, and 15 bases had no gene match. The CDR3 loop reads CASSLFLRASGGEHQETQYF. CDR3 DNA: TGTGCCAGCAGCTTATTTCTAAGGGCTAGCGGGGGGGAACATCAAGAGACCCAGTACTTC.

The chain couples TRBV13 to TRBJ2-5; D is perhaps TRBD2 (5 bases). Trimming took 1 base from V and 3 from J, leaving 9 bases between them. Looked up from germline, CDR1 is PRHDT and CDR2 is FYEKMQ (reference sequence). The CDR3 runs 14 residues. CDR3 DNA: TGTGCCAGCAGCTTAGCGGACTTTAAAGAGACCCAGTACTTC. Protein sequence: CASSLADFKETQYF.